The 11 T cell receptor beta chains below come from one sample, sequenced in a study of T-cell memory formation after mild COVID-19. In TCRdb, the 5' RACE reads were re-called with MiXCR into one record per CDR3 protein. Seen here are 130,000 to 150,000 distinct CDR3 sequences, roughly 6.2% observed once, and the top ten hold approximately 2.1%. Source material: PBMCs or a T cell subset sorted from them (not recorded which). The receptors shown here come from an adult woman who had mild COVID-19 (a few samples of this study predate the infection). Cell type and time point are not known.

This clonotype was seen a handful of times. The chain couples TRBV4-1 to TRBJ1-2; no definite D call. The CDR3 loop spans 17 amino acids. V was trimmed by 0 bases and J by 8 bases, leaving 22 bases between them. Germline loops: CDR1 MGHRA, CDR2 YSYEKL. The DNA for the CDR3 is TGCGCCAGCAGCCAAGATTTGGCCGCTTATGGGCTCGGGGGCTACACCTTC. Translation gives CASSQDLAAYGLGGYTF.

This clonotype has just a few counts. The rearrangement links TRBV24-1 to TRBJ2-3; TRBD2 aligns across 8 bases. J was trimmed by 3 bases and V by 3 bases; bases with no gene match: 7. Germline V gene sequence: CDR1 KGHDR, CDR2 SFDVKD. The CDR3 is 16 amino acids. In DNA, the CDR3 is TGTGCCACCAGTGATGCAAGCGGGAGCGGAACAGATACGCAGTATTTT. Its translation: CATSDASGSGTDTQYF.

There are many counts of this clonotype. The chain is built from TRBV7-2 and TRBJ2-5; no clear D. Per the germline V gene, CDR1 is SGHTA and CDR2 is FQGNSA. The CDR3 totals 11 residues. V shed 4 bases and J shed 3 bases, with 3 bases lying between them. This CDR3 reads CASSSEETQYF. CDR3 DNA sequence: TGTGCCAGCAGCTCAGAAGAGACCCAGTACTTC.

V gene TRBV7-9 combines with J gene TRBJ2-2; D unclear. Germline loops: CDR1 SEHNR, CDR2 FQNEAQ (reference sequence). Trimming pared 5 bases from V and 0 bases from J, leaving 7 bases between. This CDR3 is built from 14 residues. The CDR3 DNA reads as TGTGCCAGCAGCAGAAATGCGAACACCGGGGAGCTGTTTTTT. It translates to CASSRNANTGELFF.

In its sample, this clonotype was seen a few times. CDR3 residues: CATSKLRGGAGGHHSGELFF. As DNA, the CDR3 is TGTGCCACCAGCAAACTCCGGGGTGGAGCGGGAGGGCATCATTCCGGGGAGCTGTTTTTT. The chain couples TRBV15 to TRBJ2-2, with 10 nucleotides matching TRBD2. Germline V gene sequence: CDR1 LNHNV, CDR2 YYDKDF (reference sequence). Germline trimming cut 4 bases from V and 6 bases from J; bases unmatched to any gene: 20. The CDR3 sequence is 20 residues long.

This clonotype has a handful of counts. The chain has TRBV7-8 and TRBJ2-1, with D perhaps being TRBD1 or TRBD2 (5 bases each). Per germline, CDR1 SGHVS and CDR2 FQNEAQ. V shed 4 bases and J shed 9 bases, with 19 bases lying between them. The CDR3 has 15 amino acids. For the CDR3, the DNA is TGTGCCAGCAGCTCCTCCCGGGGCTCTGTGGGTGAGCAGTTCTTC. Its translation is CASSSSRGSVGEQFF.

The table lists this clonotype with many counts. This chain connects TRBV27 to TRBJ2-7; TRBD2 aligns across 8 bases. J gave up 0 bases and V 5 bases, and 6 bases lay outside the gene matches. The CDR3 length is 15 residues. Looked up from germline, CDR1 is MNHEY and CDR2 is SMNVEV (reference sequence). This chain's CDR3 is CASSALAGGSYEQYF. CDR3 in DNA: TGTGCCAGCAGTGCCCTGGCGGGGGGCTCCTACGAGCAGTACTTC.

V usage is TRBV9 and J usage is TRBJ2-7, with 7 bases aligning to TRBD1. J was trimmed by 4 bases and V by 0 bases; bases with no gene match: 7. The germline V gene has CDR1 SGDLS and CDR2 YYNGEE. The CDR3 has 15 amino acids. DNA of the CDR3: TGTGCCAGCAGCGTAGACGTAGGGGGCCGTTACGAGCAGTACTTC. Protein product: CASSVDVGGRYEQYF.

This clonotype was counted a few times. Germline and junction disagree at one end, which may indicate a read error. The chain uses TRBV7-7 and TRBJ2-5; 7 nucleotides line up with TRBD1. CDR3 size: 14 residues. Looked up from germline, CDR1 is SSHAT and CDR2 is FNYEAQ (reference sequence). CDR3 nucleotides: TGTGCTAGCAGCCAAGCAGGGGGTGGGGAGACCCAGTACTTC. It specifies CASSQAGGGETQYF.

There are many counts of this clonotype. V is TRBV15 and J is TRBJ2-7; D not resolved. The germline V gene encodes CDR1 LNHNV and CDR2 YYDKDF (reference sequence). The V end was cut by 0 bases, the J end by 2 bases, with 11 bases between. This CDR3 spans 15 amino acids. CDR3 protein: CATSRDEGLTYEQYF. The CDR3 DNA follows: TGTGCCACCAGCAGAGATGAAGGCCTAACCTACGAGCAGTACTTC.

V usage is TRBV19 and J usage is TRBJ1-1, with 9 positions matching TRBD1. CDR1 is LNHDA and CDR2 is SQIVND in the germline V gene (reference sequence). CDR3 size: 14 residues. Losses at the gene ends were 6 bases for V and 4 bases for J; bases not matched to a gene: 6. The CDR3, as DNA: TGTGCCAGTAGCTTACAGGGGGCGGGCACTGAAGCTTTCTTT. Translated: CASSLQGAGTEAFF.